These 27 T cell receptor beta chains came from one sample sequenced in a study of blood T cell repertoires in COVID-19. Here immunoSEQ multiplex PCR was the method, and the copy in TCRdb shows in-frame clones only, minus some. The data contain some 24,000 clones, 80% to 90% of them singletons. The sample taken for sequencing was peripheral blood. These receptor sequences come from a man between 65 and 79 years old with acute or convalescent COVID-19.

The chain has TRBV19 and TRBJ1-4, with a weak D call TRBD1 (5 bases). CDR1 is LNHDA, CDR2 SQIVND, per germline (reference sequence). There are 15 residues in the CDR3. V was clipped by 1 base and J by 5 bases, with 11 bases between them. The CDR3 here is CASSIGTKGNEKLFF. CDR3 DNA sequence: TGTGCCAGTAGTATAGGGACAAAAGGGAATGAAAAACTGTTTTTT.

This CDR3 is CASSPGLLPANYGYTF. CDR3 DNA sequence: TGCGCCAGCAGCCCCGGACTCCTACCTGCTAACTATGGCTACACCTTC. The chain uses TRBV5-1 and TRBJ1-2; no reliable D call. This CDR3 contains 16 residues. Trimming pared 4 bases from V and 0 bases from J, leaving 16 bases between. Per germline, CDR1 SGHRS and CDR2 YFSETQ.

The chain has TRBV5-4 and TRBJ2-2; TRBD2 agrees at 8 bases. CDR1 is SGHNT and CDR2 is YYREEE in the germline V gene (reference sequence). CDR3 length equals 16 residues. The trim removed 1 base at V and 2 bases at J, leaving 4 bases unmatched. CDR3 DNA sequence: TGTGCCAGCAGCTTGTCAACTAGCGGAAACACCGGGGAGCTGTTTTTT. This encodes CASSLSTSGNTGELFF.

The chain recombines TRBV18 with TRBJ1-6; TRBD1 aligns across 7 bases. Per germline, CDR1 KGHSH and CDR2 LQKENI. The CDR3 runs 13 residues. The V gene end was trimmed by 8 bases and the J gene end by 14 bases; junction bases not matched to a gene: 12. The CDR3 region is CASHRTGLETLHF. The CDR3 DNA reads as TGTGCCAGCCACCGGACAGGTCTCGAGACCCTCCACTTT.

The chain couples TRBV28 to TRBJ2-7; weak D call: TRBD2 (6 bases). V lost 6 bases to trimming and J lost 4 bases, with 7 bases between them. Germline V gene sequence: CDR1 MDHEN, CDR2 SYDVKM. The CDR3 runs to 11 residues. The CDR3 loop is CASRGGYEQYF. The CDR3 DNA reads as TGTGCCAGCAGAGGAGGGTACGAGCAGTACTTC.

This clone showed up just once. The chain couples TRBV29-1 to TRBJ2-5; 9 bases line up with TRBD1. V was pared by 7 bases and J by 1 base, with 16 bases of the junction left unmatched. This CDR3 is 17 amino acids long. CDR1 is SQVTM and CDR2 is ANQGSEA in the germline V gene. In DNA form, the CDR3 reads TGCAGCGCACAGGGGGCGGGTCGTCCTCTTCTCCAAGAGACCCAGTACTTC. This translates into CSAQGAGRPLLQETQYF.

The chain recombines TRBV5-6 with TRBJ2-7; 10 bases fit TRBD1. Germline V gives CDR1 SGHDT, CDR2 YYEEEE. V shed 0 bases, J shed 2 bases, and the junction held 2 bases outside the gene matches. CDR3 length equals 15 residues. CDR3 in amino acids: CASSLGGQGAYEQYF. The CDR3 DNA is TGTGCCAGCAGCTTGGGTGGACAGGGGGCCTACGAGCAGTACTTC. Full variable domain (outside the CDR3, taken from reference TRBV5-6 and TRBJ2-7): DAGVTQSPTHLIKTRGQQVTLRCSPKSGHDTVSWYQQALGQGPQFIFQYYEEEERQRGNFPDRFSGHQFPNYSSELNVNALLLGDSALYLCASSLGGQGAYEQYFGPGTRLTVT.

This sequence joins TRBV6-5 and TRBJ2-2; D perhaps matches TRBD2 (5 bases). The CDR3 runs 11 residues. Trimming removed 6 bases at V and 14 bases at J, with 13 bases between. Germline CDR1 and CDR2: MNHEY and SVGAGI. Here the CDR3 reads CASRDSFTLFF. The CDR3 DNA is TGTGCCAGCAGGGACTCTTTCACCCTGTTTTTT.

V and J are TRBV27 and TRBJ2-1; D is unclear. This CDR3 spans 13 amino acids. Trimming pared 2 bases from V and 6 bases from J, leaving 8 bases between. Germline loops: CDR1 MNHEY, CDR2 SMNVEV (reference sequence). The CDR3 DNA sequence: TGTGCCAGCAGTTTAGTTGTCTCCAATGAGCAGTTCTTC. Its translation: CASSLVVSNEQFF.

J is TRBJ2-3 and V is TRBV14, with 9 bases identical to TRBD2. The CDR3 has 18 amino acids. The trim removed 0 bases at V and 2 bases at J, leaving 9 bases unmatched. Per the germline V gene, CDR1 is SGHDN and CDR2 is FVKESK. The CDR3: CASSQDPLAGPITDTQYF. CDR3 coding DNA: TGTGCCAGCAGCCAAGACCCGCTAGCGGGGCCAATCACAGATACGCAGTATTTT. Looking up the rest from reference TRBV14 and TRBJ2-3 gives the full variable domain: EAGVTQFPSHSVIEKGQTVTLRCDPISGHDNLYWYRRVMGKEIKFLLHFVKESKQDESGMPNNRFLAERTGGTYSTLKVQPAELEDSGVYFCASSQDPLAGPITDTQYFGPGTRLTVL.

CDR3 in amino acids: CASSQRTGTSGGYTQYF. CDR3 DNA sequence: TGTGCCAGCAGCCAACGAACCGGGACTAGCGGGGGTTATACGCAGTATTTT. The chain recombines TRBV14 with TRBJ2-3; TRBD2 agrees at 14 bases. The V segment lost 2 bases and the J segment 7 bases; nucleotides outside the gene matches: 8. Germline V gene sequence: CDR1 SGHDN, CDR2 FVKESK. This CDR3 contains 17 residues.

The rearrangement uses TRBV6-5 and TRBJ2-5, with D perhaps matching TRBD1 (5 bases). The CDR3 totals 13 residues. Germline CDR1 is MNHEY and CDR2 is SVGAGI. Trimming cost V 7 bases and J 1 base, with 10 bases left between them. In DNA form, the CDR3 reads TGTGCCAGCACTACAGGTTTCCAAGAGACCCAGTACTTC. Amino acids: CASTTGFQETQYF.

The CDR3 region is CASGGGLQETQYF. CDR3 sequence (DNA): TGTGCTAGTGGGGGTGGACTGCAAGAGACCCAGTACTTC. The chain employs TRBV12-5 and TRBJ2-5; D is perhaps TRBD2 (5 bases). The CDR3 consists of 13 residues. CDR1 LGHNT and CDR2 FRNRAP come from the germline V gene. V shed 6 bases and J shed 2 bases, with 10 bases lying between them.

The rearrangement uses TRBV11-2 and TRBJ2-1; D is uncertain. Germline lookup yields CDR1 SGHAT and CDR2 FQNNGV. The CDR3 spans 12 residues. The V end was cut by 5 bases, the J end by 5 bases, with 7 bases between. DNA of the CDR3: TGTGCCAGCAGCCTCCGTAACAATGAGCAGTTCTTC. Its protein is CASSLRNNEQFF.

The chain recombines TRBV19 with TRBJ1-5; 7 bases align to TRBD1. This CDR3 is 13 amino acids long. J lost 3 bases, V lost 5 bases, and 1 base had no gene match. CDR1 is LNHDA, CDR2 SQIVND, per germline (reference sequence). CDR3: CASSDRANQPQHF. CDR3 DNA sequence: TGTGCCAGTAGTGACAGGGCCAATCAGCCCCAGCATTTT.

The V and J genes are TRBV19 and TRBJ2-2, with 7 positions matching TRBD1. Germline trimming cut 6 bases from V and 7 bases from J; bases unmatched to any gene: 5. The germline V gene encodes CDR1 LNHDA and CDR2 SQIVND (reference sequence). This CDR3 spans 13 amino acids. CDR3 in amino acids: CASSYNRGGELFF. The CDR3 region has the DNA TGTGCCAGTAGCTACAACAGGGGCGGGGAGCTGTTTTTT.

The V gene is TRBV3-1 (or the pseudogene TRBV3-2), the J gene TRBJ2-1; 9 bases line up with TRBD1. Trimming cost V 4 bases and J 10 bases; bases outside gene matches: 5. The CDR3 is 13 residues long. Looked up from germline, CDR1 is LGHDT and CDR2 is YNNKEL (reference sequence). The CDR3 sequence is CASSRGQGNEQFF. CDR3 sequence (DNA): TGTGCCAGCAGCCGGGGACAGGGAAACGAGCAGTTCTTC.

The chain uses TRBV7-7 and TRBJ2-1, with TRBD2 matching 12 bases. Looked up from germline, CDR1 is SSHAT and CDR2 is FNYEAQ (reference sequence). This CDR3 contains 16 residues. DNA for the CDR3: TGTGCTAGCGCTAGCGGGAGGGCCAGCTCCTACAATGAGCAGTTCTTC. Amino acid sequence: CASASGRASSYNEQFF.

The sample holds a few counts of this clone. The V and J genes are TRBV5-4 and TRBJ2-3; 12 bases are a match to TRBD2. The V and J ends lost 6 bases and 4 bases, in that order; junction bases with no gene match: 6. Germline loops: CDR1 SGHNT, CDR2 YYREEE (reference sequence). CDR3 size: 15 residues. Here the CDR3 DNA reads TGTGCCAGCATCTCTAGCGGGGGGGCCCCAGATACGCAGTATTTT. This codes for CASISSGGAPDTQYF.

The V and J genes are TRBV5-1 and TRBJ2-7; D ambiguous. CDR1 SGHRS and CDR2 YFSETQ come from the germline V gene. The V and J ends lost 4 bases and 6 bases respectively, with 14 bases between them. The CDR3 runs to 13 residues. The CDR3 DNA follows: TGCGCCAGCAGCCAATCGCTAGATGGCGAGCAGTACTTC. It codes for CASSQSLDGEQYF.

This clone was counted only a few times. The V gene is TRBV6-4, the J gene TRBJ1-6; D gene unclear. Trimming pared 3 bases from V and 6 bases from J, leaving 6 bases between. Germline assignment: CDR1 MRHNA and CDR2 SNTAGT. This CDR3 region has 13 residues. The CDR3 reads CASSETSNSPLHF. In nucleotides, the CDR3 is TGTGCCAGCAGTGAAACGAGTAATTCACCCCTCCACTTT.

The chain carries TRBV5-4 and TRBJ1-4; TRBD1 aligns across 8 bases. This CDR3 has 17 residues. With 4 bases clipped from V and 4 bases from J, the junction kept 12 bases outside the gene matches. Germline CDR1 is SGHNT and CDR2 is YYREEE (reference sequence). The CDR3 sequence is CASSTRTGIGYNEKLFF. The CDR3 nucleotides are TGTGCCAGCAGCACCCGGACAGGGATCGGCTATAATGAAAAACTGTTTTTT.

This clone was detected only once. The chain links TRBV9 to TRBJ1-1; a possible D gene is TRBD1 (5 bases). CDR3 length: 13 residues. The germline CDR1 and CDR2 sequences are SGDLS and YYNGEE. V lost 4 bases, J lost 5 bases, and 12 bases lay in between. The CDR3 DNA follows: TGTGCCAGCAGCTCCCCGGGGGGTACTGAAGCTTTCTTT. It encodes CASSSPGGTEAFF. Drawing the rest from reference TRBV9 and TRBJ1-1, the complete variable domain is DSGVTQTPKHLITATGQRVTLRCSPRSGDLSVYWYQQSLDQGLQFLIQYYNGEERAKGNILERFSAQQFPDLHSELNLSSLELGDSALYFCASSSPGGTEAFFGQGTRLTVV.

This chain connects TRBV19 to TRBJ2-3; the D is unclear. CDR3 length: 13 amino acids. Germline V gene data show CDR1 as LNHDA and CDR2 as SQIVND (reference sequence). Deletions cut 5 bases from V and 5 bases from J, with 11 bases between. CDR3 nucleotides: TGTGCCAGTAGTTCGGCTCTAGGAGATACGCAGTATTTT. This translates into CASSSALGDTQYF.

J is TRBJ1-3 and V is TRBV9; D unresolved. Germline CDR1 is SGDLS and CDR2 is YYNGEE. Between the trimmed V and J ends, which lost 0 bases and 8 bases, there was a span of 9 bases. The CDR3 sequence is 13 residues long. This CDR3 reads CASSVGHRDTIYF. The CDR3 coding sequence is TGTGCCAGCAGCGTAGGTCATCGGGACACCATATATTTT.

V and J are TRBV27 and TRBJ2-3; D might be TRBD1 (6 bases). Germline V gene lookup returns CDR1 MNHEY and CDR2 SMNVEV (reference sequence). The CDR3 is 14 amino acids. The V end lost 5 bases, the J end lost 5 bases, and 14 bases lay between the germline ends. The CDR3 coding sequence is TGTGCCAGCAGTACCAGGGGCTCGGGAGATACGCAGTATTTT. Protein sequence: CASSTRGSGDTQYF.

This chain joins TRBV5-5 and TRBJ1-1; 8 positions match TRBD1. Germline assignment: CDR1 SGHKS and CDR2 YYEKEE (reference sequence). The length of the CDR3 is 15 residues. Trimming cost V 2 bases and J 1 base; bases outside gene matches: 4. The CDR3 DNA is TGTGCCAGCAGCTTTTTCGGACAGGGGAACACTGAAGCTTTCTTT. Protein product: CASSFFGQGNTEAFF.